This entry concerns a single TCR beta chain. This entry belongs to a study of blood T cell repertoires in COVID-19. The study drew participants aged about 18 to 89 years from 20 to 30 US areas. Profiling relied on immunoSEQ multiplex PCR, and the TCRdb table lists in-frame clones only, not all of them. This sample has some 160,000 clones; about four fifths occur once, and the top ten carry less than 4%. Trimming left V 6 bases short and J 6 bases short, with 3 bases between. Looked up from germline, CDR1 is LNHDA and CDR2 is SQIVND (reference sequence). CDR3 length: 10 amino acids. Source material: PBMCs or T cells enriched from blood (not recorded which). The sequence derives from a woman aged 55-69 years who had recovered from COVID-19. This rearrangement joins TRBV19 to TRBJ2-1; D remains unclear. Written as DNA, the CDR3 is TGTGCCAGTAGGAGCAATGAGCAGTTCTTC. Translating it yields CASRSNEQFF.